This T cell receptor beta chain was retrieved from a study of T cell responses to AZD1222 COVID-19 vaccine. The wider study: Second doses at about 4 or about 12 weeks were pooled. General study points: Two AZD1222 doses significantly raised spike-specific TCR breadth and depth over controls. Every sample of the repertoires postdated the peak T cell response. Nearly half of spike-specific TCRs reportedly target variant regions that are unmutated in the B.1.351 and B.1.1.7 variants.

TCRdb's table, derived via immunoSEQ multiplex PCR, lists solely in-frame clones and lacks some. The top ten hold around 10% of the sample, which has around 130,000 clones, 70% to 90% seen once. The CDR3 totals 15 residues. Germline loops: CDR1 SGHDT, CDR2 YYEEEE. Unmatched junction bases numbered 8, after V lost 1 base and J lost 8 bases. This clone showed up just a few times. As yet, its antigen is unknown. The chain employs TRBV5-6 and TRBJ2-1; 8 bases align to TRBD2. This clonotype originated in an adult in good health. Sequenced material: peripheral blood, taken on day 0 of AZD1222 vaccination. CDR3 bases: TGTGCCAGCAGCTTGTCAGCGGGGGTGTCTCATGAGCAGTTCTTC. It yields the protein CASSLSAGVSHEQFF.